A single sample is the source of the 21 T cell receptor beta chains below, sequenced in a study of blood T cell repertoires in COVID-19. Profiled with immunoSEQ multiplex PCR; TCRdb holds only in-frame clones, not every one. The sample carries over 250,000 clones, 85% to 90% recorded once. Sequencing was done on a sample of PBMCs or T cells enriched from blood (not recorded which). Receptors were obtained from a young woman who had recovered from COVID-19.

V and J are TRBV12-3 or TRBV12-4 and TRBJ1-3, with D unclear. V was trimmed by 3 bases and J by 4 bases, leaving 4 bases between them. This CDR3 has 12 amino acids. Here the CDR3 DNA reads TGTGCCAGCAGTTTTGGCGGAAACACCATATATTTT. Translated, it gives CASSFGGNTIYF.

The V gene is TRBV5-1, the J gene TRBJ2-5, with D maybe TRBD1 (6 bases). The V gene's germline CDR1 is SGHRS and CDR2 YFSETQ. The V and J ends lost 4 bases and 3 bases respectively, with 13 bases between them. This CDR3 comprises 14 residues. This chain's CDR3 is CASSVRGREETQYF. DNA of the CDR3: TGCGCCAGCAGCGTCAGGGGTAGGGAAGAGACCCAGTACTTC.

This clone showed up just once. The chain links TRBV9 to TRBJ2-2, with D tentatively TRBD1 (5 bases). Germline CDR1 reads SGDLS; CDR2 reads YYNGEE. Between the trimmed V and J ends, which lost 1 base and 6 bases, there was a span of 13 bases. The CDR3 has 15 amino acids. CDR3 in amino acids: CASSVSAGKAGELFF. In DNA form, the CDR3 reads TGTGCCAGCAGCGTATCGGCAGGGAAGGCCGGGGAGCTGTTTTTT.

This chain joins TRBV11-2 and TRBJ1-5, with 7 bases identical to TRBD1. In germline, CDR1 is SGHAT, CDR2 FQNNGV. J was trimmed by 5 bases and V by 6 bases; bases with no gene match: 10. The CDR3 is 15 amino acids. CDR3 sequence reads: CASSKTGTEDQPQHF. For the CDR3, the DNA is TGTGCCAGCAGTAAGACAGGGACAGAGGATCAGCCCCAGCATTTT.

This clone came up once. In DNA form, the CDR3 reads TGCACCACCTTTTTCGGGGGGGACACCGGGGAGCTGTTTTTT. Protein sequence: CTTFFGGDTGELFF. The chain is built from TRBV1 and TRBJ2-2; TRBD2 was called by the table and not checked on the DNA. TRBV1 has pseudogene status. CDR3 size: 14 residues.

Only one count was recorded for this clone. The chain joins TRBV9 to TRBJ1-6; unclear D gene. Germline V CDR1 and CDR2: SGDLS, YYNGEE. V shed 5 bases and J shed 8 bases, with 17 bases lying between them. The CDR3 length is 15 residues. CDR3 protein: CASRSSNLVDSPLHF. For the CDR3, the DNA is TGTGCCAGCAGAAGTTCTAACCTCGTGGATTCACCCCTCCACTTT.

This sequence joins TRBV2 and TRBJ2-3; D gene ambiguous. This CDR3 contains 13 residues. V was shortened by 7 bases and J by 5 bases, with 13 bases between the two germline ends. Germline V CDR1 and CDR2: SNHLY, FYNNEI. CDR3 nucleotide sequence: TGTGCCAGCAACAATAATAAGAAAGATACGCAGTATTTT. This codes for CASNNNKKDTQYF.

V is TRBV19 and J is TRBJ1-2; unclear D gene. V shed 7 bases and J shed 4 bases, with 16 bases lying between them. Germline loops: CDR1 LNHDA, CDR2 SQIVND (reference sequence). CDR3 length: 14 amino acids. CDR3 nucleotides: TGTGCCAGTAACGAGGGAGGATTAGGCTATGGCTACACCTTC. It yields the protein CASNEGGLGYGYTF.

This clone was seen just once. V is TRBV5-4 and J is TRBJ2-1; the match to TRBD2 covers 9 bases. The CDR3 runs to 15 residues. Trimming cost V 4 bases and J 2 bases; bases outside gene matches: 4. CDR1 is SGHNT, CDR2 YYREEE, per germline (reference sequence). This CDR3 is CASSPAGGTYNEQFF. The CDR3 DNA follows: TGTGCCAGCAGCCCAGCGGGGGGCACCTACAATGAGCAGTTCTTC.

The J gene is TRBJ1-2, the V gene TRBV5-1, with 7 bases fitting TRBD1. This CDR3 contains 16 residues. With 2 bases clipped from V and 1 base from J, the junction kept 8 bases outside the gene matches. CDR1 is SGHRS, CDR2 YFSETQ, per germline. CDR3 coding DNA: TGCGCCAGCAGCTTCACAAAGACAGGGATTAACTATGGCTACACCTTC. Its translation: CASSFTKTGINYGYTF.

This clone was detected only once. The chain is built from TRBV5-4 and TRBJ1-1; 8 nucleotides agree with TRBD1. The CDR3 totals 15 residues. CDR1 and CDR2 from the germline V gene are SGHNT and YYREEE (reference sequence). V lost 4 bases and J lost 4; bases outside the gene matches: 9. CDR3 bases: TGTGCCAGCAGCCCCCAGGGGGCCTTCGGCACTGAAGCTTTCTTT. The encoded protein is CASSPQGAFGTEAFF.

J is TRBJ2-7 and V is TRBV5-1; 7 bases map to TRBD2. The CDR3 is 17 residues long. The ends lost 2 bases at V and 3 bases at J; junction bases unmatched: 14. CDR1 SGHRS and CDR2 YFSETQ come from the germline V gene. The CDR3 region is CASSFSLGSGAGYEQYF. CDR3 DNA sequence: TGCGCCAGCAGCTTTTCCCTGGGGAGCGGGGCTGGCTACGAGCAGTACTTC.

This sequence joins TRBV12-3 or TRBV12-4 and TRBJ2-1; D is possibly TRBD2 (5 bases). This CDR3 contains 12 residues. Trimming removed 0 bases from V and 8 bases from J, with 5 bases in between. The CDR3, as DNA: TGTGCCAGCAGTTTAGCGAGGGATGAGCAGTTCTTC. Its translation: CASSLARDEQFF.

This chain links TRBV5-1 with TRBJ1-1; tentative D call: TRBD1 (5 bases). Germline CDR1 reads SGHRS; CDR2 reads YFSETQ. V lost 6 bases and J 0 bases, leaving 9 bases between the germline ends. The CDR3 is 13 residues long. The CDR3 DNA is TGCGCCAGCAAGGCAGGGCTGAACACTGAAGCTTTCTTT. This gives the protein CASKAGLNTEAFF.

The gene calls are TRBV15 and TRBJ2-5; weak D call: TRBD2 (5 bases). Per the germline V gene, CDR1 is LNHNV and CDR2 is YYDKDF (reference sequence). V was pared by 3 bases and J by 1 base, with 12 bases between. This CDR3 has 15 residues. CDR3 in amino acids: CATSRGETTQETQYF. CDR3 in DNA: TGTGCCACCAGCAGGGGAGAAACCACCCAAGAGACCCAGTACTTC.

As to this clone: The same CDR3 is also encoded by other DNA sequences in this sample. The chain links TRBV5-1 to TRBJ2-2; weak D call: TRBD2 (6 bases). The germline V and J ends were trimmed by 0 bases and 6 bases, with 9 bases remaining between them. Germline assignment: CDR1 SGHRS and CDR2 YFSETQ. The CDR3 spans 14 residues. CDR3 residues: CASSLDGGSGELFF. In nucleotides, the CDR3 is TGCGCCAGCAGCTTGGATGGGGGGTCCGGGGAGCTGTTTTTT.

This chain links TRBV5-1 with TRBJ2-1; weak D call: TRBD1 (6 bases). Trimming cost V 2 bases and J 7 bases, with 13 bases left between them. This CDR3 has 14 amino acids. In germline, CDR1 is SGHRS, CDR2 YFSETQ. CDR3 in amino acids: CASSFRDILNEQFF. In DNA, the CDR3 is TGCGCCAGCAGCTTCCGGGACATCTTAAATGAGCAGTTCTTC.

The chain recombines TRBV28 with TRBJ2-3; D is ambiguous. From germline, CDR1 is MDHEN and CDR2 SYDVKM. Trimming shortened V by 5 bases and J by 1 base, and 4 bases separated the two germline ends. The length of the CDR3 is 12 residues. CDR3 protein: CASSRGTDTQYF. Here the CDR3 DNA reads TGTGCCAGCAGTCGAGGCACAGATACGCAGTATTTT.

The gene calls are TRBV2 and TRBJ2-2, with 7 bases matching TRBD2. The germline V gene has CDR1 SNHLY and CDR2 FYNNEI. V lost 3 bases, J lost 1 base, and 2 bases stayed unmatched. The CDR3 runs 15 residues. DNA of the CDR3: TGTGCCAGCAGTGAGGTAGCGGGGAACACCGGGGAGCTGTTTTTT. It yields the protein CASSEVAGNTGELFF.

This clone was recorded only once. The chain uses TRBV29-1 and TRBJ2-7; 8 bases align to TRBD2. The V gene's germline CDR1 is SQVTM and CDR2 ANQGSEA. The V segment lost 3 bases and the J segment 5 bases; nucleotides outside the gene matches: 3. The CDR3 loop spans 12 amino acids. CDR3 DNA: TGCAGCGTTGACAGCGGGGGAGACGAGCAGTACTTC. It translates to CSVDSGGDEQYF.

The chain has TRBV19 and TRBJ1-5; 8 bases align to TRBD1. The CDR3 has 14 amino acids. V trimming: 9 bases; J trimming: 1 base; junction bases outside the gene matches: 5. The germline CDR1 and CDR2 sequences are LNHDA and SQIVND (reference sequence). In nucleotides, the CDR3 is TGTGCCAGCCACTGGACAGGGAGCAATCAGCCCCAGCATTTT. Translating it yields CASHWTGSNQPQHF.